The T cell receptor (beta chain) described here comes from a study of blood T cell repertoires in COVID-19. The wider study: T cells, B-cell-depleted T cells, or PBMCs supplied cDNA or gDNA.

The CDR3 extends over 12 amino acids. Germline loops: CDR1 SGHAT, CDR2 FQNNGV. After removal of 6 bases from V and 9 bases from J, the junction contained 5 bases not matched to a gene. Original data processing: Cell counts per sample came from amplifying reference gene primers. Sequencing used immunoSEQ multiplex PCR; TCRdb keeps in-frame clones, though not all of them. D and trimming come from the DNA, and the V and J calls and clone size come from that table. The data show tens of thousands of clones, with 80% seen just once and 15% to 20% held by the top ten. The V gene is TRBV11-2, the J gene TRBJ1-5; 7 bases are shared with TRBD1. The receptor's source is a man aged 65 to 79 with acute or convalescent COVID-19. Material for sequencing was peripheral blood. The CDR3 region is CASSQQGGPQHF. CDR3 coding DNA: TGTGCCAGCAGTCAGCAGGGGGGGCCCCAGCATTTT.